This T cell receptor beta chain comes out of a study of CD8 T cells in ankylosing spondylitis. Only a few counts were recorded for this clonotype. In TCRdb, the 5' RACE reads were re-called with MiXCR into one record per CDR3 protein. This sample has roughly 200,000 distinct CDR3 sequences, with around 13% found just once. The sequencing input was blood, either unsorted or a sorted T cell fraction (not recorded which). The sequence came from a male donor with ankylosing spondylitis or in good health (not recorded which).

CDR3 sequence reads: CASSSDWRPLYEQYF. The CDR3, as DNA: TGTGCCAGCAGCTCAGATTGGAGACCTCTATACGAGCAGTACTTC. The gene calls are TRBV7-9 and TRBJ2-7; D is ambiguous. This CDR3 is 15 amino acids long. CDR1 is SEHNR, CDR2 FQNEAQ, per germline (reference sequence). Between the trimmed V and J ends, which lost 4 bases and 4 bases, there was a span of 17 bases.